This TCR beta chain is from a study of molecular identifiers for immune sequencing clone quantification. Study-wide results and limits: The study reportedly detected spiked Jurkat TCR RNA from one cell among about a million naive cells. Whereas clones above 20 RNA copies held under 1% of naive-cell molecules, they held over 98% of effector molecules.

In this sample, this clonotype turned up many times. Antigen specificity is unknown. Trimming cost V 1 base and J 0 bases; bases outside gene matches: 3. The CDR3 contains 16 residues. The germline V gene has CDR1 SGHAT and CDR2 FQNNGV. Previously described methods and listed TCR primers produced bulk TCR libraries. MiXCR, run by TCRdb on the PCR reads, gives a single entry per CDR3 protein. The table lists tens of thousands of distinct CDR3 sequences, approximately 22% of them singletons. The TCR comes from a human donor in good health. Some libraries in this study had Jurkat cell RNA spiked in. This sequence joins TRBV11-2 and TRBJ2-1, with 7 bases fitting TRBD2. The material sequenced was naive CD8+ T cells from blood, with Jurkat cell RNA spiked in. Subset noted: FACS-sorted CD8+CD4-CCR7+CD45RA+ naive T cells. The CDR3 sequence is CASSLGGGSSYNEQFF. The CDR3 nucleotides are TGTGCCAGCAGCTTAGGGGGCGGGAGCTCCTACAATGAGCAGTTCTTC.